This T cell receptor (beta chain) was sequenced during a study of control samples from healthy donors and cancer patients. J gave up 7 bases and V 2 bases, and 8 bases lay outside the gene matches. Germline V CDR1 and CDR2: MDHEN, SYDVKM. The CDR3 totals 15 residues. Data came from immunoSEQ multiplex PCR; TCRdb stores just in-frame clones and leaves some out. The sample records 150,000 to 180,000 clones, over 85% being singletons. The sequenced sample was blood. This clonotype originated in a man aged 35-49 years in good health. The chain couples TRBV28 to TRBJ1-5; 7 bases fit TRBD1. The CDR3 DNA follows: TGTGCCAGCAGTTTACAGACAGGGCCCCCGCAGCCCCAGCATTTT. It translates to CASSLQTGPPQPQHF.